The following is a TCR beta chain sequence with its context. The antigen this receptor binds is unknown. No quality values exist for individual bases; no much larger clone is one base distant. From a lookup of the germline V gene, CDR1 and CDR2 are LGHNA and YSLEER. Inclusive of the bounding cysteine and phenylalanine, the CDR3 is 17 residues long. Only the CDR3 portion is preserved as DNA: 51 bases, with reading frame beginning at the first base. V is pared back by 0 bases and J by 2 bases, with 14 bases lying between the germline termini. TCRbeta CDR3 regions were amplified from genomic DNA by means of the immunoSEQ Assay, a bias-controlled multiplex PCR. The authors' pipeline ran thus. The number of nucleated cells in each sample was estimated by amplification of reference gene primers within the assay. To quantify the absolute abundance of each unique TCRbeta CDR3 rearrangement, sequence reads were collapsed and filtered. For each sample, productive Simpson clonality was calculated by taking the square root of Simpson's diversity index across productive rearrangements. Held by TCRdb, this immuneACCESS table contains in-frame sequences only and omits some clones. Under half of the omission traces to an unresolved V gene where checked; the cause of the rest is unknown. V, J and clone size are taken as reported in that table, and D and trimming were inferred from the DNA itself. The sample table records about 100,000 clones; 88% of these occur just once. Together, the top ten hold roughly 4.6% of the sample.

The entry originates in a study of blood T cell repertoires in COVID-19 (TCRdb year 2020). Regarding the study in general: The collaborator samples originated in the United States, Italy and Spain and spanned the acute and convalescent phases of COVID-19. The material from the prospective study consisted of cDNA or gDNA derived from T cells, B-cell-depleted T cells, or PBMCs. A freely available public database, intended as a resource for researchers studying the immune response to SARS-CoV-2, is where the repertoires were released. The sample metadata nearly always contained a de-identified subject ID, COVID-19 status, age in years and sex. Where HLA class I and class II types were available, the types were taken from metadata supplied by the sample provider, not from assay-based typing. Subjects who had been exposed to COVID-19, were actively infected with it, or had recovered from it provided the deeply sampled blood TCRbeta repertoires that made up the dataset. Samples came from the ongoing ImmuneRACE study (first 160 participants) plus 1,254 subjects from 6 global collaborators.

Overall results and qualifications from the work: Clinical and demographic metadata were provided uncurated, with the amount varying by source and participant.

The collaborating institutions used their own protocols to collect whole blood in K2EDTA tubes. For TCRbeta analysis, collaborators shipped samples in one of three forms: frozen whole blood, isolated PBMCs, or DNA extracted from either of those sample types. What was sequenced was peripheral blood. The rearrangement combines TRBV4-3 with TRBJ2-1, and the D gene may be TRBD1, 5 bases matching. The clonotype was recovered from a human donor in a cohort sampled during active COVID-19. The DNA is TGCGCCAGCAGCCAAGATGTAGGGGATTCCCCCTACAATGAGCAGTTCTTC. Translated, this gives CASSQDVGDSPYNEQFF.